This TCR beta chain was sequenced during a study of shared clonotypes between healthy human individuals. Profiled with immunoSEQ multiplex PCR; TCRdb holds only in-frame clones, not every one. This table has millions of clones, approximately 94% appearing once. Terminally differentiated effector memory CD45RA+ cells were excluded from the naive CD8 cells, which were CD45RO-negative and positively selected for CCR7. Germline V gene data show CDR1 as SGDLS and CDR2 as YYNGEE. The V and J ends lost 2 bases and 4 bases respectively, with 12 bases between them. This CDR3 is built from 14 residues. The genes are TRBV9 and TRBJ1-1; no definite D call. The sequence was collected from a man in his late teens or twenties in good health. Sequencing was done on a sample of naive CD8+ T cells sorted from blood. CDR3 sequence: CASSVGPALTEAFF. In nucleotides, the CDR3 is TGTGCCAGCAGCGTCGGGCCGGCCCTCACTGAAGCTTTCTTT.